The clone carrying this TCR beta chain was seen only a few times. TCRdb redid the calling of the 5' RACE reads with MiXCR, one entry per CDR3 protein. The data contain approximately 350,000 distinct CDR3 sequences, 25% to 30% of them seen just once; the ten biggest clones take up roughly 14%. These data belong to a study of T-cell memory formation after mild COVID-19. The ends were cut back, 5 bases at V and 5 bases at J, with 10 bases in the middle. The CDR3 contains 12 residues. The J gene is TRBJ2-7, the V gene TRBV12-3 or TRBV12-4, with D perhaps TRBD1 (6 bases). The receptor comes from an adult woman who had mild COVID-19 (a few samples of this study predate the infection). Cell type and time point are not known. Sequenced material: PBMCs or a T cell subset sorted from them (not recorded which). The CDR3 DNA follows: TGTGCCAGCAGTAGGGGGTCCCACGAGCAGTACTTC. Translation gives CASSRGSHEQYF.